This T cell receptor (beta chain) was retrieved from a study of OX40 agonist ivuxolimab in advanced cancers. Looking at the study overall: Patients with hepatocellular carcinoma, melanoma, renal cell or head and neck cancer made up the dose-escalation patients. Patients with prior anti-PD-1, anti-PD-L1 or anti-CTLA-4 therapy were eligible; approximately 37% had some.

V lost 4 bases, J lost 3 bases, and 13 bases lay in between. Per germline, CDR1 MNHNY and CDR2 SVGAGI (reference sequence). The CDR3 consists of 15 residues. Study findings and constraints: Low normalized T-cell clonal expansion also characterized some of the nonresponders.

Repertoires were generated with immunoSEQ multiplex PCR, while TCRdb's copy carries only in-frame clones and drops some. The sample comprises 67,000 or so clones, approximately 89% of which are singletons, and approximately 1% rests with the top ten. Comment on this clone: The antigen is unknown.

This TCR was recovered from an adult with an advanced solid tumor such as melanoma, head and neck, liver or kidney cancer. This chain links TRBV6-6 with TRBJ1-5; possibly TRBD1 for D (5 bases). Sequencing was performed on CD4+ or CD8+ T cells sorted from blood, taken in a trial of the OX40 agonist ivuxolimab. The CDR3 protein is CASSFFRVNNQPQHF. The DNA for the CDR3 is TGTGCCAGCAGTTTCTTCAGGGTCAACAATCAGCCCCAGCATTTT.